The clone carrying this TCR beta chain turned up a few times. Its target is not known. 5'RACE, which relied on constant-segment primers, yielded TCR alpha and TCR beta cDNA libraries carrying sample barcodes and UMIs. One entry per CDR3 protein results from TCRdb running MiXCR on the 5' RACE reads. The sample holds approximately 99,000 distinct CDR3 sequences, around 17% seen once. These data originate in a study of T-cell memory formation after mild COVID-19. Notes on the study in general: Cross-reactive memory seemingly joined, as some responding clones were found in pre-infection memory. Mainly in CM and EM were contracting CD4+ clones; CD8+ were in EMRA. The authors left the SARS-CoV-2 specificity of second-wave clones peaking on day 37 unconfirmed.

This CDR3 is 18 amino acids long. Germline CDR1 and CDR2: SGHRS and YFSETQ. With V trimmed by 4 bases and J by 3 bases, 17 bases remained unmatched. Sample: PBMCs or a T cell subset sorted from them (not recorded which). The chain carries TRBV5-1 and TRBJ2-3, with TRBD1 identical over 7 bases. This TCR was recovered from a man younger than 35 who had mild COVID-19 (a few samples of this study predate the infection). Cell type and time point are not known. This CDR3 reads CASSHGRNDRVITDTQYF. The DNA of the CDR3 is TGCGCCAGCAGCCACGGAAGAAATGACAGGGTTATAACAGATACGCAGTATTTT.